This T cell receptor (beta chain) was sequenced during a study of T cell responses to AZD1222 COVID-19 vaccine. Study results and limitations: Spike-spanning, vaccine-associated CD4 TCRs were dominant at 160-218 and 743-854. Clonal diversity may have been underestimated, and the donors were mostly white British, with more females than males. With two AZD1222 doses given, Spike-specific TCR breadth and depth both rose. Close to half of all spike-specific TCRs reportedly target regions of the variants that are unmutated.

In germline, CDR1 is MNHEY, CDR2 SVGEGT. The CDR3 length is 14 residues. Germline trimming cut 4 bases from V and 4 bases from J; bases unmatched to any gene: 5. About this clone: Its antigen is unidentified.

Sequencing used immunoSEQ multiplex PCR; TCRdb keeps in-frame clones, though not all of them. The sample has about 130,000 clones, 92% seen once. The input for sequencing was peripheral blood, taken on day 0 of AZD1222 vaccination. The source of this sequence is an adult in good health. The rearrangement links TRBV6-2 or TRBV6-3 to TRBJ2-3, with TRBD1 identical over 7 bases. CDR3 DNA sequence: TGTGCCAGCAGTTCCACAGGGGTGGCAGATACGCAGTATTTT. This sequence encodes CASSSTGVADTQYF.